This T cell receptor (beta chain) was captured in a study of cytomegalovirus exposure and HLA in healthy donors. Study findings and constraints: Most sequenced TCRs were rare (though some public TCRs occurred in many donors). A few chains tied to CMV proved CMV antigen-specific in vitro. The authors listed about 170 TCR beta chains as cytomegalovirus-associated.

While the first cohort had 650 to 850 subjects, the donors belonged to the separate validation cohort of about 110 subjects. Germline V gene lookup returns CDR1 LNHDA and CDR2 SQIVND (reference sequence). Trimming stripped 1 base from V and 7 bases from J, with 5 bases between. This CDR3 is 11 amino acids long. Points on this clone: The antigen remains unidentified.

TCRdb's copy holds only in-frame clones and misses some; the assay was immunoSEQ multiplex PCR. The sample contains about 200,000 clones, 80% to 90% of which appear only once. This clonotype was sampled from a woman aged 18 to 35 in good health and CMV-seropositive. Sequenced input: PBMCs. This chain joins TRBV19 and TRBJ2-7, with D uncertain. The CDR3 sequence is CASSIGLEQYF. CDR3 nucleotides: TGTGCCAGTAGTATAGGACTTGAGCAGTACTTC. Filled out from reference TRBV19 and TRBJ2-7, the complete variable domain reads DGGITQSPKYLFRKEGQNVTLSCEQNLNHDAMYWYRQDPGQGLRLIYYSQIVNDFQKGDIAEGYSVSREKKESFPLTVTSAQKNPTAFYLCASSIGLEQYFGPGTRLTVT.